This T cell receptor beta chain was captured by sequencing in a study of identical twins. The germline V gene has CDR1 DFQATT and CDR2 SNEGSKA (reference sequence). The CDR3 loop spans 13 amino acids. V lost 5 bases, J lost 8 bases, and 7 bases stayed unmatched. This clonotype was seen only a few times. In TCRdb, the 5' RACE reads were re-called with MiXCR into one record per CDR3 protein. Of some 210,000 distinct CDR3 sequences listed, about 15% are singletons. These data also featured in a second study, about T cells expressing NK-cell markers. As that report states: HCMV serostatus: most of the eight sequenced donors positive, one negative.

What was sequenced was CD8+ T cells sorted from blood. This sequence was found in a woman between 18 and 30 years old in good health. V usage is TRBV20-1 and J usage is TRBJ2-1, with TRBD2 matching 9 bases. CDR3 region: CSALAGAADEQFF. The DNA for the CDR3 is TGCAGTGCTTTAGCGGGAGCCGCGGATGAGCAGTTCTTC.